The present entry profiles one TCR beta chain with its context. The assay was immunoSEQ multiplex PCR, and TCRdb's table has in-frame clones only and misses some. This table holds 45,000 to 55,000 clones, approximately 96% found once. This entry comes from a study of T cells after somatic rescue of genetic block. CDR3 length: 15 residues. Germline assignment: CDR1 MNHEY and CDR2 SVGAGI. V was pared by 6 bases and J by 0 bases, with 6 bases of the junction left unmatched. The sequencing input was peripheral blood mononuclear cells (PBMCs). The sequence derives from a child younger than two. This chain links TRBV6-5 with TRBJ2-3, with 7 positions matching TRBD1. CDR3 protein: CASRDGQASTDTQYF. DNA of the CDR3: TGTGCCAGCAGGGACGGACAGGCTAGCACAGATACGCAGTATTTT.